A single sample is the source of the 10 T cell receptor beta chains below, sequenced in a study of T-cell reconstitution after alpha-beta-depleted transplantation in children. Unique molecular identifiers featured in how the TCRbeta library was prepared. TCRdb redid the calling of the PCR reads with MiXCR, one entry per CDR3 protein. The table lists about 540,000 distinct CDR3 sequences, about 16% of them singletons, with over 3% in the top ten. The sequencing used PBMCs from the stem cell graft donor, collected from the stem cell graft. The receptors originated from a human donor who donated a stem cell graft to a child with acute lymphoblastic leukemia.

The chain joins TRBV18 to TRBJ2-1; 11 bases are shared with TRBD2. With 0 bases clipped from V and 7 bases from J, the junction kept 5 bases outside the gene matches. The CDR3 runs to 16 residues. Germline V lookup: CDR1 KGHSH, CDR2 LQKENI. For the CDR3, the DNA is TGTGCCAGCTCACCACCGGGACTAGCGGAGATGAATGAGCAGTTCTTC. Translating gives CASSPPGLAEMNEQFF. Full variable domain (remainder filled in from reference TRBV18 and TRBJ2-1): NAGVMQNPRHLVRRRGQEARLRCSPMKGHSHVYWYRQLPEEGLKFMVYLQKENIIDESGMPKERFSAEFPKEGPSILRIQQVVRGDSAAYFCASSPPGLAEMNEQFFGPGTRLTVL.

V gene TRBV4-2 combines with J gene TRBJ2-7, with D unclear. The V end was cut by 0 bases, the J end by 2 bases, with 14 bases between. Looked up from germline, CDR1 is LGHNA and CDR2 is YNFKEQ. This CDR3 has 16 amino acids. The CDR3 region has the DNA TGTGCCAGCAGCCAAGATCCGATCACTTTCCCCTACGAGCAGTACTTC. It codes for CASSQDPITFPYEQYF.

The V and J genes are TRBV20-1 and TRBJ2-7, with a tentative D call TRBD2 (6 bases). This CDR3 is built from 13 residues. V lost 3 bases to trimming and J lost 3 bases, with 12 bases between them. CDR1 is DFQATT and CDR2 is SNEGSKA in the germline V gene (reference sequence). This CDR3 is CSARGRERYEQYF. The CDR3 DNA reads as TGCAGTGCTAGGGGTCGGGAGCGCTACGAGCAGTACTTC.

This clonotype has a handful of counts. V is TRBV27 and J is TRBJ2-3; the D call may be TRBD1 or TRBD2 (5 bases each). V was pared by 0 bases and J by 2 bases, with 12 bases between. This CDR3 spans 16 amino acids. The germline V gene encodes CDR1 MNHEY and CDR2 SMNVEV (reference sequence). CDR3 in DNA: TGTGCCAGCAGTTTATCTAGGGGACCTCCCACAGATACGCAGTATTTT. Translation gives CASSLSRGPPTDTQYF.

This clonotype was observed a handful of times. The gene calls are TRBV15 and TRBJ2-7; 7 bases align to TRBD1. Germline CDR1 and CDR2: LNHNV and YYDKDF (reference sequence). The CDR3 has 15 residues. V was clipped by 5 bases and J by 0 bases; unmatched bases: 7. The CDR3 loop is CATSQGQGVSYEQYF. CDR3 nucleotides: TGTGCCACCAGCCAAGGGCAGGGGGTCTCCTACGAGCAGTACTTC.

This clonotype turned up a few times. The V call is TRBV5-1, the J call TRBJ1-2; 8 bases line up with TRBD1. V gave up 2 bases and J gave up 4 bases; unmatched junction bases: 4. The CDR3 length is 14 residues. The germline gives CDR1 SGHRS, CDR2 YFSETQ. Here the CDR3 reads CASSFETGVYGYTF. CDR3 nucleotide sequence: TGCGCCAGCAGCTTCGAGACAGGGGTCTATGGCTACACCTTC.

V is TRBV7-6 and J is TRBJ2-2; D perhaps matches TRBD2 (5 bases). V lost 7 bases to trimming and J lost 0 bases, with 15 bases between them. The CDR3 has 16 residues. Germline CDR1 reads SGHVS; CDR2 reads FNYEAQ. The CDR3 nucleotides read TGTGCCAGCATCTTCCGGACGGGAACGAACACCGGGGAGCTGTTTTTT. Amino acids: CASIFRTGTNTGELFF.

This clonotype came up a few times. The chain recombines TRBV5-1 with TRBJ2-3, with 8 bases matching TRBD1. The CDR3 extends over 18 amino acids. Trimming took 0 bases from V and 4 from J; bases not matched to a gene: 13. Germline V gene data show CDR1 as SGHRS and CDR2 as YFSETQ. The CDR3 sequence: CASSLVWQGARQSDTQYF. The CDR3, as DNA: TGCGCCAGCAGCTTGGTTTGGCAGGGGGCTAGGCAATCAGATACGCAGTATTTT. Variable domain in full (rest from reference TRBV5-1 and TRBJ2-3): KAGVTQTPRYLIKTRGQQVTLSCSPISGHRSVSWYQQTPGQGLQFLFEYFSETQRNKGNFPGRFSGRQFSNSRSEMNVSTLELGDSALYLCASSLVWQGARQSDTQYFGPGTRLTVL.

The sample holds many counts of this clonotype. In DNA, the CDR3 is TGTGCCAGCAGCACCTACGAGCAGTACTTC. As protein: CASSTYEQYF. V gene TRBV6-5 combines with J gene TRBJ2-7; D call uncertain. The CDR3 is 10 residues long. CDR1 is MNHEY, CDR2 SVGAGI, per germline. The ends were cut back, 6 bases at V and 2 bases at J, with 2 bases in the middle.

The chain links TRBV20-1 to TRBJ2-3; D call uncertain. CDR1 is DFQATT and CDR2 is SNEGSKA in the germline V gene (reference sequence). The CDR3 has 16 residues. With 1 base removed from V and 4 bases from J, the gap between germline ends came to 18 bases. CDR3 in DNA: TGCAGTGCTAGAGCTTTTAGTGGGGTACTTGCAGATACGCAGTATTTT. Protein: CSARAFSGVLADTQYF.